Below, 18 T cell receptor beta chains from the same sample are listed, as sequenced in a study of blood T cell repertoires in COVID-19 (dated by TCRdb to 2018 to 2020). Library prep was done by the immunoSEQ multiplex PCR assay. In its TCRdb copy, this immuneACCESS table keeps in-frame sequences only and misses some clones. Where compared with another copy, unresolved V genes explain less than half of these, and the others have no known cause. This sample has about 180,000 clones in its table, and 85% to 90% of those were observed once. Under 3% of the sample is in the top ten clones. Sequencing input: PBMCs or T cells enriched from blood (not recorded which). The origin of the receptors is a woman aged 40 to 50 with acute COVID-19.

The CDR3 DNA follows: TGTGCCAGCAGCGCGAGGGCGGGAGAGCAGTTCTTC. As protein: CASSARAGEQFF. The genes are TRBV7-9 and TRBJ2-1; the D gene is possibly TRBD2 (6 bases). V was cut by 5 bases and J by 10 bases, with 12 bases left in between. Germline CDR1 and CDR2: SEHNR and FQNEAQ (reference sequence). The CDR3 extends over 12 amino acids.

The chain uses TRBV27 and TRBJ1-2; 8 bases fit TRBD1. Germline trimming cut 2 bases from V and 4 bases from J; bases unmatched to any gene: 12. The germline CDR1 and CDR2 sequences are MNHEY and SMNVEV (reference sequence). The CDR3 spans 17 residues. CDR3 sequence reads: CASSLDKDRAFRYGYTF. The CDR3 nucleotides are TGTGCCAGCAGTTTAGATAAGGACAGGGCGTTCCGCTATGGCTACACCTTC.

CDR3 sequence reads: CASSPIRAVPGTDTQYF. CDR3 nucleotide sequence: TGTGCCAGCAGTCCTATCAGGGCGGTCCCCGGCACAGATACGCAGTATTTT. The chain uses TRBV28 and TRBJ2-3; tentatively, D is TRBD1 (5 bases). This CDR3 is built from 17 residues. Germline V lookup: CDR1 MDHEN, CDR2 SYDVKM. V was shortened by 5 bases and J by 1 base, with 19 bases between the two germline ends.

This sequence joins TRBV6-4 and TRBJ1-6, with D perhaps matching TRBD1 (6 bases). V lost 4 bases and J 5 bases, leaving 9 bases between the germline ends. This CDR3 contains 14 residues. Looked up from germline, CDR1 is MRHNA and CDR2 is SNTAGT. CDR3 loop: CASSAGQNNSPLHF. The DNA for the CDR3 is TGTGCCAGCAGTGCTGGACAGAATAATTCACCCCTCCACTTT.

The CDR3 DNA is TGCGCCAGCAGCTTGGCTAGAACTAGCGGGGGGGCATCAGATACGCAGTATTTT. Protein product: CASSLARTSGGASDTQYF. The chain is built from TRBV5-1 and TRBJ2-3; 13 nucleotides line up with TRBD2. The CDR3 covers 18 residues. Losses at the gene ends were 0 bases for V and 4 bases for J; bases not matched to a gene: 8. Germline V gene lookup returns CDR1 SGHRS and CDR2 YFSETQ.

The chain uses TRBV18 and TRBJ2-3; D is possibly TRBD1 (6 bases). With 3 bases removed from V and 3 bases from J, the gap between germline ends came to 16 bases. CDR1 and CDR2 (germline): KGHSH, LQKENI. This CDR3 has 16 amino acids. The CDR3: CASSPRQGRKTDTQYF. The CDR3 bases are TGTGCCAGCTCACCCCGGCAGGGGCGAAAGACAGATACGCAGTATTTT.

This chain connects TRBV6-5 to TRBJ2-7; TRBD2 might be the D (6 bases). Trimming shortened V by 5 bases and J by 2 bases, and 13 bases separated the two germline ends. The germline V gene encodes CDR1 MNHEY and CDR2 SVGAGI. The CDR3 has 14 amino acids. This chain's CDR3 is CASSPPGLPYEQYF. The DNA for the CDR3 is TGTGCCAGCAGTCCGCCGGGACTCCCCTACGAGCAGTACTTC.

The CDR3 coding sequence is TGTGCCAGCAGCTTATCCAGTCCCTACGAGCAGTACTTC. This encodes CASSLSSPYEQYF. This chain uses TRBV11-1 with TRBJ2-7; D is undetermined. The germline CDR1 and CDR2 sequences are SGHAT and FQDESV (reference sequence). CDR3 size: 13 residues. V lost 2 bases to trimming and J lost 2 bases, with 7 bases between them.

V is TRBV12-3 or TRBV12-4 and J is TRBJ2-3; weak D call: TRBD2 (5 bases). The V gene lost 5 bases and the J gene lost 9 bases, with 15 bases spanning the gap. The CDR3 consists of 13 residues. The DNA for the CDR3 is TGTGCCAGCAGTCTGGGCGGACTTTTCACGCAGTATTTT. Encoded protein: CASSLGGLFTQYF.

The rearrangement links TRBV18 to TRBJ1-1, with D uncertain. Germline V gene data show CDR1 as KGHSH and CDR2 as LQKENI. The CDR3 contains 13 residues. The V gene lost 3 bases and the J gene lost 5 bases, with 10 bases spanning the gap. The CDR3 DNA is TGTGCCAGCTCACCTGCTGAGAATACTGAAGCTTTCTTT. Translating gives CASSPAENTEAFF.

As for this clone: One end of the junction fails to match germline, which may point to a read error. The V and J genes are TRBV20-1 and TRBJ1-3; D is uncertain. The V gene's germline CDR1 is DFQATT and CDR2 SNEGSKA (reference sequence). The CDR3 loop spans 10 amino acids. CDR3 residues: CSVPIAATPF. CDR3 sequence (DNA): TGCAGTGTTCCCATAGCAGCCACTCCTTTT.

The chain couples TRBV10-1 to TRBJ2-7, with D perhaps matching TRBD1 (6 bases). V was pared by 4 bases and J by 2 bases, with 12 bases between. The CDR3 totals 14 residues. The germline CDR1 and CDR2 sequences are WNHNN and SYGVQD (reference sequence). The CDR3 bases are TGCGCCAGCAGTGCCGACAGGATCGCCTACGAGCAGTACTTC. Translation gives CASSADRIAYEQYF.

The chain is built from TRBV3-1 (or the pseudogene TRBV3-2) and TRBJ1-4; 10 bases fit TRBD1. CDR3 length: 16 residues. V was clipped by 3 bases and J by 2 bases; unmatched bases: 3. The V gene's germline CDR1 is LGHDT and CDR2 YNNKEL (reference sequence). CDR3 coding DNA: TGTGCCAGCAGCCAGGGACAGGGGCCGACTAATGAAAAACTGTTTTTT. It yields the protein CASSQGQGPTNEKLFF.

J is TRBJ2-2 and V is TRBV24-1; D not certain. The CDR3 consists of 13 residues. Germline assignment: CDR1 KGHDR and CDR2 SFDVKD. V was pared by 3 bases and J by 4 bases, with 5 bases between. CDR3 in amino acids: CATSDPFTGELFF. The CDR3 coding sequence is TGTGCCACCAGTGATCCGTTCACCGGGGAGCTGTTTTTT.

This chain uses TRBV11-2 with TRBJ2-7, with a possible D match to TRBD1 (7 bases). The CDR3 runs to 14 residues. Germline V gives CDR1 SGHAT, CDR2 FQNNGV. Trimming cost V 7 bases and J 9 bases, with 22 bases left between them. The CDR3 loop reads CASTPDRRREGQYF. In nucleotides, the CDR3 is TGTGCCAGCACACCGGACAGGCGGAGGGAAGGGCAGTACTTC.

This clone was seen just once. V usage is TRBV15 and J usage is TRBJ2-3, with 9 bases lining up with TRBD2. Trimming took 0 bases from V and 6 from J; bases not matched to a gene: 10. The CDR3 totals 17 residues. Germline V gene lookup returns CDR1 LNHNV and CDR2 YYDKDF (reference sequence). The CDR3 protein is CATSRDRGGRAGDTQYF. The CDR3, as DNA: TGTGCCACCAGCAGAGATCGTGGCGGGAGGGCCGGCGATACGCAGTATTTT.

The chain combines TRBV30 with TRBJ2-3, with D unresolved. The V and J ends lost 2 bases and 1 base respectively, with 10 bases between them. From germline, CDR1 is GTSNPN and CDR2 SVGIG (reference sequence). The CDR3 is 14 amino acids. CDR3 bases: TGTGCCTGGAGTAAAGCGTTCGGCACAGATACGCAGTATTTT. Translation: CAWSKAFGTDTQYF.

The V gene is TRBV5-1, the J gene TRBJ2-5, with 13 nucleotides matching TRBD2. Trimming took 0 bases from V and 5 from J; bases not matched to a gene: 7. The length of the CDR3 is 17 residues. Germline CDR1 reads SGHRS; CDR2 reads YFSETQ. The CDR3, as DNA: TGCGCCAGCAGCTTGGACCTACTAGCGGGGGGGCCGGAGACCCAGTACTTC. Amino acid sequence: CASSLDLLAGGPETQYF.